The sequence of this TCR beta chain was determined in a study of T cell responses to AZD1222 COVID-19 vaccine. The overall study: Analyses pooled second doses at about 4 or about 12 weeks. Regarding the study as a whole: Most donors were white British and more were female, and clonal diversity was possibly underestimated. Breadth and depth of Spike-specific TCRs rose after two AZD1222 doses. Baseline seropositives among AZD1222 recipients totaled only five to seven.

Measured with immunoSEQ multiplex PCR; TCRdb has only the in-frame clones, and not every one. The sample yields more than 150,000 clones, 85% to 95% seen once. A word on this clone: Its antigen is undetermined.

The CDR3 has 15 residues. Germline-derived CDR1 and CDR2 are MGHDK and SYGVNS. Trimming cost V 3 bases and J 0 bases, with 9 bases left between them. This clonotype was obtained from an adult in good health. The gene calls are TRBV25-1 and TRBJ1-3; D gene ambiguous. The material was peripheral blood, obtained on day 0 of AZD1222 vaccination. Here the CDR3 DNA reads TGTGCCAGCAGTGAGCAGGCCCGCTCTGGAAACACCATATATTTT. Protein sequence: CASSEQARSGNTIYF.